This T cell receptor beta chain appears in the sequencing data of a study of T-cell memory formation after mild COVID-19. Overall study findings and caveats: A second wave expanding day 15 to 37 was CD4+-biased; contracting clones were balanced. Memory cells collected pre-infection included some clones that later responded, suggesting cross-reactive memory joined. Contracting CD8+ clones were enriched in EMRA, CD4+ mainly in CM and EM.

Germline CDR1 and CDR2: SEHNR and FQNEAQ (reference sequence). This CDR3 spans 13 amino acids. Trimming stripped 5 bases from V and 10 bases from J, with 15 bases between. TCRdb reprocessed the 5' RACE reads via MiXCR and lists one record per CDR3 protein. The sample includes 140,000 to 150,000 distinct CDR3 sequences, under 30% of them seen just once. Remarks on this clonotype: Its specificity is not known.

The sequencing input was PBMCs or a T cell subset sorted from them (not recorded which). The clonotype originates from an adult woman who had mild COVID-19 (a few samples of this study predate the infection). Cell type and time point are not known. J is TRBJ2-1 and V is TRBV7-9; D is undetermined. CDR3 sequence (DNA): TGTGCCAGCAGCAGACTCGATGGGTACGAGCAGTTCTTC. This gives the protein CASSRLDGYEQFF.